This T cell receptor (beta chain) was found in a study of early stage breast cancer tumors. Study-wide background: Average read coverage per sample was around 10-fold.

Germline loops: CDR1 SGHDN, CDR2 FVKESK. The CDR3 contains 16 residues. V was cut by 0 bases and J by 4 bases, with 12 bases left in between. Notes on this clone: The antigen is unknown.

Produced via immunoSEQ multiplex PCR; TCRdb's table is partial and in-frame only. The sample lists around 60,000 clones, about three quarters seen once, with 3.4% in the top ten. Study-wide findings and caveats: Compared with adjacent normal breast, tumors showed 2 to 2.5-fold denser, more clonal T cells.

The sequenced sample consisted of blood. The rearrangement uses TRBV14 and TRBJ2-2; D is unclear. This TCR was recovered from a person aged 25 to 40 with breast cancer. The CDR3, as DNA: TGTGCCAGCAGCCAAGATCCCCCTAGGAGCACCGGGGAGCTGTTTTTT. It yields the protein CASSQDPPRSTGELFF.